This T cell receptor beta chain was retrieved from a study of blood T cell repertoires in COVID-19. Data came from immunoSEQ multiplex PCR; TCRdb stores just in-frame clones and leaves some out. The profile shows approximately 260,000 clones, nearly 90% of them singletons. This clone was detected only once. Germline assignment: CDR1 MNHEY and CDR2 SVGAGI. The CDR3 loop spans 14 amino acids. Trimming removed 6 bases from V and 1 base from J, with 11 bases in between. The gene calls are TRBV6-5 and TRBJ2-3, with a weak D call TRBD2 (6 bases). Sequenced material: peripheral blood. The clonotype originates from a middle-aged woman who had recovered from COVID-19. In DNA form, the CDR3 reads TGTGCCAGCAGACCGGGACTTGGCACAGATACGCAGTATTTT. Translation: CASRPGLGTDTQYF.